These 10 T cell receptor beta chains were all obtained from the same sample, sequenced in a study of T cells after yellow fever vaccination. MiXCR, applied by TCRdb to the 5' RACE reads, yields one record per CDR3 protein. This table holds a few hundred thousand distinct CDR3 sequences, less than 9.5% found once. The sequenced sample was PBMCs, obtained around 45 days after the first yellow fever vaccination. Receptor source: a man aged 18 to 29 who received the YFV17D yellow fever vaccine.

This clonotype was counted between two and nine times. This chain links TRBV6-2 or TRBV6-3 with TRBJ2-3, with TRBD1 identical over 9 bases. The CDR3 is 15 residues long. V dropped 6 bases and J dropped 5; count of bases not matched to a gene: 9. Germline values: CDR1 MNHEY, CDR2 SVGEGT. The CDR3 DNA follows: TGTGCCAGCAGGGAGAGGGGACAGGGAAGAGATACGCAGTATTTT. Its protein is CASRERGQGRDTQYF.

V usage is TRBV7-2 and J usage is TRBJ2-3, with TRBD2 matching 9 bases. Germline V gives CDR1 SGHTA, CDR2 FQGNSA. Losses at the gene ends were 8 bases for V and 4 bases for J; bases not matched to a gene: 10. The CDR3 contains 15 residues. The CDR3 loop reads CASSGEAGGADTQYF. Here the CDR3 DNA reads TGTGCCAGCTCCGGCGAGGCGGGGGGGGCAGATACGCAGTATTTT.

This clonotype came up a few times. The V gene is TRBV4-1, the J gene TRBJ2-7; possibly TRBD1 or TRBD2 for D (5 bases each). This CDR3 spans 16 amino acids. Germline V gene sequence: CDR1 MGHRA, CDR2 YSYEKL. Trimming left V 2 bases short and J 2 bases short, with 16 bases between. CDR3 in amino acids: CASSQPPGRRTYEQYF. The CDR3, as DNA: TGCGCCAGCAGCCAACCACCGGGACGCAGAACCTACGAGCAGTACTTC.

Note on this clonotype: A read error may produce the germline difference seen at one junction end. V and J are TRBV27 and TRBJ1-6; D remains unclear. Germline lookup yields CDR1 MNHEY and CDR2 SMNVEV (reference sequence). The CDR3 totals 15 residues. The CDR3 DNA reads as TGTGCCAGCAGTGGCACCGGGTCCTTTAATTCACCCCTCCACTTT. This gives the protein CASSGTGSFNSPLHF.

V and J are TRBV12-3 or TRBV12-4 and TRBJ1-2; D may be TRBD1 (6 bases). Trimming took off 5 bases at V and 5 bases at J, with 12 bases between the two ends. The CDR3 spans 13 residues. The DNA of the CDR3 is TGTGCCAGCAGTGCGGACAGCGTTTATGGCTACACCTTC. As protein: CASSADSVYGYTF.

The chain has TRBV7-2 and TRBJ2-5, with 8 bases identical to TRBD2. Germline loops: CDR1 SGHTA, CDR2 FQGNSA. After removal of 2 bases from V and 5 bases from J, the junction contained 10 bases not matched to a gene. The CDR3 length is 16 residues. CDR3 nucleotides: TGTGCCAGCAGCTTATCACTGCGGGGGGCTCAGGAGACCCAGTACTTC. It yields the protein CASSLSLRGAQETQYF. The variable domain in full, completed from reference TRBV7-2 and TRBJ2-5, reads GAGVSQSPSNKVTEKGKDVELRCDPISGHTALYWYRQSLGQGLEFLIYFQGNSAPDKSGLPSDRFSAERTGGSVSTLTIQRTQQEDSAVYLCASSLSLRGAQETQYFGPGTRLLVL.

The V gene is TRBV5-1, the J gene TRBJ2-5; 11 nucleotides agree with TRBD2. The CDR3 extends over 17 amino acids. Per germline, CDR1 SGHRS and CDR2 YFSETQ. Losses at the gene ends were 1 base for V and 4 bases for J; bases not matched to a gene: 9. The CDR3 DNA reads TGCGCCAGCAGCTTGTGGCTAGCGGGGGGTTCACTAGAGACCCAGTACTTC. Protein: CASSLWLAGGSLETQYF.

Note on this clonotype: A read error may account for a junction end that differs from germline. The CDR3 DNA reads as TGTGCCAGCACCTTAAGGTTAGGAAGGGAGAATGAGCAGTTCTTC. It yields the protein CASTLRLGRENEQFF. The chain recombines TRBV7-9 with TRBJ2-1, with D perhaps matching TRBD2 (5 bases). The CDR3 contains 15 residues. CDR1 and CDR2 (germline): SEHNR, FQNEAQ (reference sequence).

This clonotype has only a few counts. This chain's CDR3 is CASSQENDREQFF. The CDR3 DNA is TGTGCCAGCAGCCAAGAAAATGACAGGGAGCAGTTCTTC. The chain combines TRBV4-2 with TRBJ2-1, with TRBD1 as a possible D gene (6 bases). Trimming cost V 0 bases and J 10 bases, with 10 bases left between them. The CDR3 has 13 amino acids. Germline CDR1 reads LGHNA; CDR2 reads YNFKEQ.

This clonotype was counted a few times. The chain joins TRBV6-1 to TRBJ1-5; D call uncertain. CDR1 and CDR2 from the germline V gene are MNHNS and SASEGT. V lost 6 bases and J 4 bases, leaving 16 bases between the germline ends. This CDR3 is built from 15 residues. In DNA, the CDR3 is TGTGCCAGCAGCGAGGCCTCTCCTGAGAATCAGCCCCAGCATTTT. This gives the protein CASSEASPENQPQHF.